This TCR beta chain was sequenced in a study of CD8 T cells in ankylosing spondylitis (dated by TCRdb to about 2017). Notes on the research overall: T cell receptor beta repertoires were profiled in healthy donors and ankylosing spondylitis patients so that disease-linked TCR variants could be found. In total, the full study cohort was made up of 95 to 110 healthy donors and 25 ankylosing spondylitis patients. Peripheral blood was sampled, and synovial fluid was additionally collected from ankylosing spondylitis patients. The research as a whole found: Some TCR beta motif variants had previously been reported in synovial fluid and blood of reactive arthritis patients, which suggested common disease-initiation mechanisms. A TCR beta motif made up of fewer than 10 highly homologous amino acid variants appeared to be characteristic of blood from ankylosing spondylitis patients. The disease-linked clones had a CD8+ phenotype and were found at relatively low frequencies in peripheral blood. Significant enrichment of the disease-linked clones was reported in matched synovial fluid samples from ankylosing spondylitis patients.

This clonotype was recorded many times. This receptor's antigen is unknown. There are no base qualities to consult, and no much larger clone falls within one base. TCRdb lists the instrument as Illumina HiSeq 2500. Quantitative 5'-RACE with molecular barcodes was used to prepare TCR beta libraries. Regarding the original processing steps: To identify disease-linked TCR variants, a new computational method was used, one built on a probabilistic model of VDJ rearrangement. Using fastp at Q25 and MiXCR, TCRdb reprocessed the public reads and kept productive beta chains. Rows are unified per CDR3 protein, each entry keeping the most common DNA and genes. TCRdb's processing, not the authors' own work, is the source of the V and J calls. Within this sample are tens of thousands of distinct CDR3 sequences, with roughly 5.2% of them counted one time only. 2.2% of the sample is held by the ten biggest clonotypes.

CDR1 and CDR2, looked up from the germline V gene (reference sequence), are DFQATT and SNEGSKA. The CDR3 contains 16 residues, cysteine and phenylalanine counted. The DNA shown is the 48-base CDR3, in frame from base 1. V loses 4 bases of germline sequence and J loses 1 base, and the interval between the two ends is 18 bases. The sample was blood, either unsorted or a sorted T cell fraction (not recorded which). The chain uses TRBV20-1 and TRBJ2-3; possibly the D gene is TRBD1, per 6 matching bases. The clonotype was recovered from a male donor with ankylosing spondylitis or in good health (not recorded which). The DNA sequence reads TGCAGTGCTACGGGAAAATTGGGACAACGCACAGATACGCAGTATTTT. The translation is CSATGKLGQRTDTQYF.